The rows below give T cell receptor beta chains drawn from one sample of a study of spatial heterogeneity in lung cancer. One entry per CDR3 protein, called by TCRdb with MiXCR from the 5' RACE reads. The data show about 120,000 distinct CDR3 sequences, more than 10% seen once. The source material was PBMCs, sampled at follow-up. The receptors derive from a male donor with early-stage non-small cell lung cancer. CDR3s include the opening cysteine and the closing phenylalanine or tryptophan. The D gene is left open where the match is weak. Part of the rows lack a size; the others show once, few, many or a class for expanded clones.

d_gene | j_gene | abundance | v_gene | CDR3aa | CDR3nt
TRBD1 | TRBJ1-1 | few | TRBV20-1 | CSVLQGGGTEAFF | TGCAGTGTTCTACAGGGGGGCGGCACTGAAGCTTTCTTT
TRBD1 | TRBJ1-2 | NA | TRBV11-2 | CASSLGQPRYGYTF | TGTGCCAGCAGCTTGGGACAGCCTAGATATGGCTACACCTTC
NA | TRBJ1-4 | few | TRBV11-2 | CASSSTGEKLFF | TGTGCCAGCAGCTCCACGGGGGAAAAACTGTTTTTT
TRBD1 | TRBJ1-1 | few | TRBV5-6 | CASSPGTAPEAFF | TGTGCCAGCAGCCCTGGGACAGCTCCCGAAGCTTTCTTT
NA | TRBJ1-4 | few | TRBV27 | CASSLRGSEKLFF | TGTGCCAGCAGTTTACGGGGGTCGGAAAAACTGTTTTTT
TRBD1 | TRBJ2-5 | NA | TRBV11-3 | CASSHDRVQETQYF | TGTGCCAGCAGCCACGACAGGGTCCAAGAGACCCAGTACTTC
TRBD2 | TRBJ2-5 | NA | TRBV7-7 | CASSLGRSITSGGALQTQYF | TGTGCTAGCAGCTTAGGACGCTCGATTACTAGCGGGGGGGCCTTACAGACCCAGTACTTC
NA | TRBJ1-1 | many | TRBV6-5 | CASSPAQGERGTEAFF | TGTGCCAGCAGTCCCGCCCAAGGCGAGAGAGGCACTGAAGCTTTCTTT
TRBD1 | TRBJ2-5 | many | TRBV5-1 | CASSPTGGGETQYF | TGCGCCAGCAGCCCGACAGGGGGCGGAGAGACCCAGTACTTC
NA | TRBJ1-5 | NA | TRBV20-1 | CSARDFRGNQPQHF | TGCAGTGCTAGAGATTTCCGGGGGAATCAGCCCCAGCATTTT
NA | TRBJ2-1 | NA | TRBV5-5 | CASKVMASALYNEQFF | TGTGCCAGCAAAGTCATGGCTAGCGCCCTATACAATGAGCAGTTCTTC
NA | TRBJ1-1 | many | TRBV7-9 | CASSLGIEKAFF | TGTGCCAGCAGCTTAGGGATAGAGAAAGCTTTCTTT
TRBD1 | TRBJ1-4 | few | TRBV7-2 | CASSLGGGRGYEKLFF | TGTGCCAGCAGCTTAGGAGGGGGCAGGGGATATGAAAAACTGTTTTTT
NA | TRBJ1-6 | many | TRBV3-1 | CASSHGQGGGYNSPLHF | TGTGCCAGCAGCCACGGCCAGGGTGGTGGGTATAATTCACCCCTCCACTTT
NA | TRBJ1-1 | NA | TRBV4-1 | CASSQGPLGRESNTEAFF | TGCGCCAGCAGCCAAGGCCCCCTCGGACGGGAATCGAACACTGAAGCTTTCTTT
NA | TRBJ1-5 | many | TRBV7-9 | CASSSQAGGLQPQHF | TGTGCCAGCAGCTCCCAGGCAGGTGGGCTTCAGCCCCAGCATTTT
NA | TRBJ2-3 | NA | TRBV7-3 | CASSVLGQSTDTQYF | TGTGCCAGCAGCGTATTAGGACAGAGCACAGATACGCAGTATTTT
NA | TRBJ2-7 | many | TRBV29-1 | CSVEDRGAREQYF | TGCAGCGTTGAAGATCGGGGGGCAAGGGAGCAGTACTTC
TRBD1 | TRBJ2-1 | many | TRBV20-1 | CSAQQGERNEQFF | TGCAGTGCCCAGCAGGGGGAACGCAATGAGCAGTTCTTC
NA | TRBJ1-2 | few | TRBV10-3 | CAITDRNYGYTF | TGTGCCATCACAGACAGGAACTATGGCTACACCTTC
NA | TRBJ1-1 | NA | TRBV10-3 | CAISGPDTEAFF | TGTGCCATCAGTGGACCCGACACTGAAGCTTTCTTT
TRBD1 | TRBJ2-1 | few | TRBV11-3 | CASSPGGWDRESNEQFF | TGTGCCAGCAGCCCGGGAGGCTGGGACAGGGAAAGCAATGAGCAGTTCTTC
NA | TRBJ1-2 | many | TRBV2 | CASSEQGSGYTF | TGTGCCAGCAGTGAGCAGGGATCTGGCTACACCTTC
NA | TRBJ2-1 | NA | TRBV7-2 | CASSLVPNGYNEQFF | TGTGCCAGCAGCTTAGTTCCAAACGGCTACAATGAGCAGTTCTTC
NA | TRBJ2-2 | few | TRBV11-2 | CASSLRQNTGELFF | TGTGCCAGCAGCTTAAGACAGAACACCGGGGAGCTGTTTTTT
TRBD2 | TRBJ2-1 | NA | TRBV15 | CATSRLTSGGLNEQFF | TGTGCCACCAGCAGGTTAACTAGCGGGGGCCTTAATGAGCAGTTCTTC
NA | TRBJ2-3 | few | TRBV11-2 | CASSRFNGGATDTQYF | TGTGCCAGCAGTCGCTTCAACGGAGGGGCCACAGATACGCAGTATTTT